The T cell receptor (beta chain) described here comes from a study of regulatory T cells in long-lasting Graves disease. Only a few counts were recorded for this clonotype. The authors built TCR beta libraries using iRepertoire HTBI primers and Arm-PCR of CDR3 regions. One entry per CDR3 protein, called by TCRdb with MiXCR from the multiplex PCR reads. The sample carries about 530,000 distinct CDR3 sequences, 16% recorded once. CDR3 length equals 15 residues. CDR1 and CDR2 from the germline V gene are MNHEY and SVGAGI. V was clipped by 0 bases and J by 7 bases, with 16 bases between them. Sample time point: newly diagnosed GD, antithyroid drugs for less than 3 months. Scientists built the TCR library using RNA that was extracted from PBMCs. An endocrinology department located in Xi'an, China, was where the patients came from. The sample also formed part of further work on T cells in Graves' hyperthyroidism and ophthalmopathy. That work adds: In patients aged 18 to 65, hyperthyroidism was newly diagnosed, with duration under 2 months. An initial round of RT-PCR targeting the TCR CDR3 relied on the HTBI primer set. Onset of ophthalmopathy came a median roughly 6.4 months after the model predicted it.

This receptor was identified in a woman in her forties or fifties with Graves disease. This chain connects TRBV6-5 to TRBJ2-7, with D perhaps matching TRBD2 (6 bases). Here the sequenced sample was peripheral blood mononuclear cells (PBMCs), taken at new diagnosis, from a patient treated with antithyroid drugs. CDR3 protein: CASSYSLSPGSEQYF. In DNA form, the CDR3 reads TGTGCCAGCAGTTACTCGCTCTCCCCCGGGAGTGAGCAGTACTTC.